The 20 T cell receptor beta chains below come from one sample, sequenced in a study of identical twins. TCRdb independently ran MiXCR on the 5' RACE reads; one entry per CDR3 protein. The sample consists of some 790,000 distinct CDR3 sequences, around a sixth of them appearing once. Separately, the same data were catalogued under a study of T cells expressing NK-cell markers.

Sequenced sample: PBMCs. These receptors were obtained from a woman between 18 and 30 years old in good health.

This clonotype was recorded only once. The genes are TRBV20-1 and TRBJ2-5, with D perhaps matching TRBD2 (6 bases). V was shortened by 3 bases and J by 2 bases, with 13 bases between the two germline ends. The germline V gene has CDR1 DFQATT and CDR2 SNEGSKA (reference sequence). This CDR3 is 14 amino acids long. CDR3 protein: CSASVGGRQETQYF. CDR3 nucleotides: TGCAGTGCTAGTGTCGGGGGACGTCAAGAGACCCAGTACTTC.

In its sample, this clonotype was seen many times. The chain is built from TRBV20-1 and TRBJ2-7, with unresolved D. The CDR3 runs 12 residues. Germline CDR1 reads DFQATT; CDR2 reads SNEGSKA (reference sequence). Trimming took 3 bases from V and 2 from J, leaving 8 bases between them. The CDR3 DNA reads as TGCAGTGCTAGCGCGCTAACCTACGAGCAGTACTTC. Its translation: CSASALTYEQYF.

This rearrangement joins TRBV11-2 to TRBJ2-3, with D hard to call. This CDR3 comprises 13 residues. The V and J ends lost 0 bases and 5 bases respectively, with 6 bases between them. Germline CDR1 and CDR2: SGHAT and FQNNGV. The CDR3 DNA reads as TGTGCCAGCAGCTTAGACCCCCTAGATACGCAGTATTTT. Its protein product is CASSLDPLDTQYF.

The chain uses TRBV7-8 and TRBJ2-5; D possibly corresponds to TRBD2 (6 bases). Trimming took off 1 base at V and 9 bases at J, with 18 bases between the two ends. Looked up from germline, CDR1 is SGHVS and CDR2 is FQNEAQ. The CDR3 extends over 15 amino acids. The CDR3 DNA sequence: TGTGCCAGCAGCTTAGTCGACGGCGGGGCGGAGGCCCAGTACTTC. Translation gives CASSLVDGGAEAQYF. Using reference TRBV7-8 and TRBJ2-5 for the parts outside the CDR3, the full variable domain is GAGVSQSPRYKVAKRGQDVALRCDPISGHVSLFWYQQALGQGPEFLTYFQNEAQLDKSGLPSDRFFAERPEGSVSTLKIQRTQQEDSAVYLCASSLVDGGAEAQYFGPGTRLLVL.

The genes are TRBV5-6 and TRBJ2-5; a possible D gene is TRBD1 (6 bases). V lost 7 bases and J 5 bases, leaving 21 bases between the germline ends. In germline, CDR1 is SGHDT, CDR2 YYEEEE. The CDR3 runs to 15 residues. CDR3 amino acids: CASDYTGTSSETQYF. Here the CDR3 DNA reads TGTGCCAGCGACTACACCGGGACATCTTCGGAGACCCAGTACTTC.

This clonotype came up a few times. The chain has TRBV11-3 and TRBJ2-3, with TRBD2 identical over 7 bases. V gave up 7 bases and J gave up 4 bases; unmatched junction bases: 14. Germline CDR1 is SGHNT and CDR2 is YENEEA. This CDR3 is built from 16 residues. This chain's CDR3 is CASTRWAGVGPDTQYF. For the CDR3, the DNA is TGTGCCAGCACCCGATGGGCGGGGGTAGGCCCAGATACGCAGTATTTT. The variable domain in full, completed from reference TRBV11-3 and TRBJ2-3, reads EAGVVQSPRYKIIEKKQPVAFWCNPISGHNTLYWYLQNLGQGPELLIRYENEEAVDDSQLPKDRFSAERLKGVDSTLKIQPAELGDSAVYLCASTRWAGVGPDTQYFGPGTRLTVL.

As regards this clonotype: A much larger clone is a single base away; this may be a read error. The V and J genes are TRBV12-3 or TRBV12-4 and TRBJ2-7; D ambiguous. The CDR3 length is 11 residues. Trimming took off 5 bases at V and 3 bases at J, with 5 bases between the two ends. CDR3 residues: CASSIFYEQYF. The CDR3 bases are TGTGCCAGCAGTATCTTCTACGAGCAGTACTTC.

This sequence joins TRBV29-1 and TRBJ2-5, with D unresolved. There are 10 residues in the CDR3. The V gene's germline CDR1 is SQVTM and CDR2 ANQGSEA. The ends were cut back, 4 bases at V and 4 bases at J, with 4 bases in the middle. CDR3 loop: CSVVGETQYF. CDR3 in DNA: TGCAGCGTTGTAGGAGAGACCCAGTACTTC.

This sequence joins TRBV4-3 and TRBJ2-5; 8 bases align to TRBD2. The CDR3 sequence is 15 residues long. V trimming: 4 bases; J trimming: 7 bases; junction bases outside the gene matches: 11. The V gene's germline CDR1 is LGHNA and CDR2 YSLEER. In DNA, the CDR3 is TGCGCCAGCAGCCGACGAGCGGGAGATGAAGGGACCCAGTACTTC. It yields the protein CASSRRAGDEGTQYF.

This clonotype was counted only a few times. The genes are TRBV12-3 or TRBV12-4 and TRBJ2-7; D is perhaps TRBD2 (6 bases). The CDR3 sequence is 15 residues long. V was trimmed by 5 bases and J by 6 bases, leaving 20 bases between them. The CDR3: CASSTRGGFGGEQYF. The CDR3 DNA reads TGTGCCAGCAGTACCCGGGGAGGTTTTGGGGGCGAGCAGTACTTC.

The rearrangement links TRBV12-3 or TRBV12-4 to TRBJ1-2, with unresolved D. This CDR3 spans 14 amino acids. V was cut by 3 bases and J by 8 bases, with 16 bases left in between. The CDR3 loop reads CASSLRQGPWGYTF. CDR3 DNA: TGTGCCAGCAGTTTGCGACAAGGGCCTTGGGGCTACACCTTC.

V is TRBV7-9 and J is TRBJ1-5, with TRBD1 matching over 10 bases. After removal of 5 bases from V and 14 bases from J, the junction contained 9 bases not matched to a gene. Germline V lookup: CDR1 SEHNR, CDR2 FQNEAQ (reference sequence). The CDR3 has 13 amino acids. The CDR3 DNA is TGTGCCAGCAGCAACTCCGGGACAGGGGCTAAGCATTTT. Translation gives CASSNSGTGAKHF.

This clonotype has a handful of counts. The chain carries TRBV12-3 or TRBV12-4 and TRBJ1-1; TRBD1 is a possible D gene (5 bases). V dropped 2 bases and J dropped 4 bases, with 11 bases sitting between them. This CDR3 region has 14 residues. The CDR3 DNA reads as TGTGCCAGCAGTTTACTGGGGACGGGCACTGAAGCTTTCTTT. This translates into CASSLLGTGTEAFF.

The chain joins TRBV12-3 or TRBV12-4 to TRBJ1-1; the D gene is possibly TRBD1 (5 bases). This CDR3 spans 13 amino acids. V was clipped by 9 bases and J by 1 base, with 12 bases between them. The CDR3 reads CASMGQGNTEAFF. CDR3 nucleotides: TGTGCCAGTATGGGGCAGGGGAACACTGAAGCTTTCTTT.

This clonotype was detected many times. J is TRBJ1-4 and V is TRBV20-1; weak D call: TRBD1 (5 bases). Germline CDR1 and CDR2: DFQATT and SNEGSKA (reference sequence). V lost 6 bases and J 4 bases, leaving 15 bases between the germline ends. CDR3 length: 14 residues. The CDR3 reads CSAEAGGLNEKLFF. The CDR3 DNA sequence: TGCAGTGCAGAAGCCGGGGGACTTAATGAAAAACTGTTTTTT.

This clonotype showed up many times. The junction departs from germline at one end; a sequencing error may be responsible. CDR3 loop: CASSLFGGNTEAFF. In DNA form, the CDR3 reads TGCGCCAGCAGCTTGTTTGGGGGGAACACTGAAGCTTTCTTT. The rearrangement uses TRBV12-3 or TRBV12-4 and TRBJ1-1, with a weak D call TRBD1 (5 bases). This CDR3 region has 14 residues.

V is TRBV9 and J is TRBJ2-2, with D tentatively TRBD1 (5 bases). Germline values: CDR1 SGDLS, CDR2 YYNGEE. CDR3 length: 15 residues. V was pared by 4 bases and J by 3 bases, with 13 bases between. CDR3 in amino acids: CASSPPGADTGELFF. Written as DNA, the CDR3 is TGTGCCAGCAGCCCCCCTGGGGCCGACACCGGGGAGCTGTTTTTT.

The J gene is TRBJ1-3, the V gene TRBV6-1, with D unresolved. In germline, CDR1 is MNHNS, CDR2 SASEGT. This CDR3 has 14 amino acids. V dropped 5 bases and J dropped 5 bases, with 13 bases sitting between them. CDR3 DNA sequence: TGTGCCAGCAGTACAAACTCGCTTCGAAACACCATATATTTT. It translates to CASSTNSLRNTIYF.

The table lists this clonotype with many counts. The chain is built from TRBV5-5 and TRBJ2-1; TRBD2 might be the D (5 bases). CDR3 length: 14 amino acids. Trimming removed 7 bases from V and 8 bases from J, with 19 bases in between. Germline V gene sequence: CDR1 SGHKS, CDR2 YYEKEE (reference sequence). The CDR3 here is CASQVLASRDEQFF. As DNA, the CDR3 is TGTGCCAGCCAAGTCCTTGCTAGCCGGGATGAGCAGTTCTTC.

This clonotype came up a few times. The rearrangement joins TRBV20-1 to TRBJ1-5; D remains unclear. Between the trimmed V and J ends, which lost 6 bases and 7 bases, there was a span of 16 bases. This CDR3 contains 13 residues. Germline CDR1 and CDR2: DFQATT and SNEGSKA (reference sequence). The CDR3: CSAQKRGAQPQHF. CDR3 coding DNA: TGCAGTGCCCAAAAGCGGGGAGCGCAGCCCCAGCATTTT.